These T cell receptor beta chains were read from a single sample in a study of T-cell reconstitution after alpha-beta-depleted transplantation in children. TCRdb passed the PCR reads through MiXCR, listing each CDR3 protein once. The sample consists of approximately 350,000 distinct CDR3 sequences, 15% to 20% of them appearing once. The sample in question was PBMCs, mostly from graft donor cells, obtained 360 days after TCRalphabeta/CD19-depleted stem cell transplant. The receptors here all came from a male patient between 2 and 15 years old who had a stem cell transplant for acute lymphoblastic leukemia, so the T cells may come from the graft donor. Each CDR3 is given with its conserved first and last residue. Fields, in order: V gene, D gene, clone size, J gene, CDR3 protein, CDR3 DNA. D genes are given only for firm matches. The listing skips clone size in some rows; elsewhere it reads once, few, many or a size class.

>TRBV5-6|TRBD1|NA|TRBJ2-5
CASSFRAGQGTPVQETQYF
TGTGCCAGCAGCTTTAGGGCTGGACAGGGTACGCCTGTTCAAGAGACCCAGTACTTC
>TRBV4-2|NA|NA|TRBJ1-4
CASSQPVGRQYEKLFF
TGTGCCAGCAGCCAACCCGTGGGTCGACAGTACGAAAAACTGTTTTTT
>TRBV4-3|TRBD2|NA|TRBJ2-1
CASSQDRGRAWGNEQFF
TGCGCCAGCAGCCAAGATCGAGGGAGGGCCTGGGGCAATGAGCAGTTCTTC
>TRBV14|TRBD1|few|TRBJ1-1
CASSQGRQGMNTEAFF
TGTGCCAGCAGCCAAGGGAGACAGGGAATGAACACTGAAGCTTTCTTT
>TRBV5-8|NA|NA|TRBJ2-7
CASSLAGGETYEQYF
TGTGCCAGCAGCTTGGCAGGGGGGGAAACCTACGAGCAGTACTTC
>TRBV29-1|NA|few|TRBJ2-2
CSAVTWTGELLF
TGCAGCGCCGTTACTTGGACCGGGGAGCTGTTATTT
>TRBV7-6|TRBD1|NA|TRBJ2-7
CASSSTGADLYEQYF
TGTGCCAGCAGCTCCACAGGGGCTGACCTCTACGAGCAGTACTTC
>TRBV25-1|NA|few|TRBJ1-2
CASSERNTGTLVGYTF
TGTGCCAGCAGTGAGCGAAACACCGGGACCTTAGTGGGCTACACCTTC
>TRBV6-8|TRBD2|few|TRBJ2-5
CASHTTHPGLAKETQYF
TGTGCCAGCCATACGACGCATCCGGGACTAGCAAAAGAGACCCAGTACTTC
>TRBV9|NA|NA|TRBJ2-2
CASSGPTGLTGELFF
TGTGCCAGCAGCGGCCCGACAGGTCTCACCGGGGAGCTGTTTTTT
>TRBV7-9|TRBD2|few|TRBJ2-1
CASSLAVISGAYNEQFF
TGTGCCAGCAGCTTAGCGGTGATCAGCGGGGCTTACAATGAGCAGTTCTTC
>TRBV14|NA|many|TRBJ2-3
CASSQEGRGYTDTQYF
TGTGCCAGCAGCCAAGAGGGCAGGGGATACACAGATACGCAGTATTTT
>TRBV11-2|NA|NA|TRBJ1-6
CASSLHSGRDSPLHF
TGTGCCAGCAGCTTACATTCAGGGCGGGATTCACCCCTCCACTTT
>TRBV30|NA|NA|TRBJ2-2
CAWSVFVGEGSGELFF
TGTGCCTGGAGTGTATTTGTGGGAGAAGGATCCGGGGAGCTGTTTTTT
>TRBV12-5|NA|NA|TRBJ2-5
CASGTGTPGETQYF
TGTGCTAGTGGAACCGGGACACCAGGAGAGACCCAGTACTTC
>TRBV4-1|NA|many|TRBJ1-3
CASSQEVWVPLSGNTIYF
TGCGCCAGCAGCCAAGAAGTGTGGGTCCCACTCTCTGGAAACACCATATATTTT
>TRBV11-2|NA|NA|TRBJ2-1
CASSLEWLARYNDQFF
TGTGCCAGCAGCTTAGAGTGGCTAGCGAGGTACAATGACCAGTTCTTC
>TRBV4-1|TRBD1|few|TRBJ2-7
CASRRATGAAEQYF
TGCGCCAGCAGACGAGCGACAGGGGCGGCCGAGCAGTACTTC
>TRBV19|NA|NA|TRBJ2-7
CASTSQGSYEQYF
TGTGCCAGTACGTCGCAGGGGTCCTACGAGCAGTACTTC
>TRBV6-2/TRBV6-3|NA|NA|TRBJ2-3
CASSYVVVSTDTQYF
TGTGCCAGCAGTTATGTGGTCGTCTCCACAGATACGCAGTATTTT
>TRBV6-2/TRBV6-3|NA|many|TRBJ2-7
CASSPLGVIEQYF
TGTGCCAGCAGTCCCCTAGGGGTTATCGAGCAGTACTTC
>TRBV2|TRBD1|NA|TRBJ1-2
CASTADRDYGYTF
TGTGCCAGCACCGCCGACAGGGACTATGGCTACACCTTC
>TRBV10-1|NA|few|TRBJ2-3
CASSESLDRTDTQYF
TGCGCCAGCAGTGAGTCCCTGGACCGTACAGATACGCAGTATTTT
>TRBV6-1|NA|few|TRBJ1-5
CASTLLQGSNQPQHF
TGTGCCAGCACCCTCTTACAGGGTAGCAATCAGCCCCAGCATTTT
>TRBV15|TRBD2|few|TRBJ2-1
CATSGSSGNSYNEQFF
TGTGCCACCAGCGGGTCCAGCGGGAACAGCTACAATGAGCAGTTCTTC
>TRBV5-1|TRBD1|few|TRBJ2-2
CASSWDRGDTGELFF
TGCGCCAGCAGTTGGGACAGGGGCGACACCGGGGAGCTGTTTTTT
>TRBV20-1|NA|many|TRBJ2-4
CSARDSGRAKNIQYF
TGCAGTGCTAGAGATAGCGGAAGAGCCAAAAACATTCAGTACTTC